The 30 T cell receptor beta chains below were found in one sample sequenced in a study of T-cell reconstitution after alpha-beta-depleted transplantation in children (dated by TCRdb to about 2016). Library method: PCR. Sequenced using an Illumina HiSeq 2500. TCR library preparation used molecular barcoding, with unique molecular identifiers applied to normalize quantification of the TCRbeta repertoire. TCRdb trimmed the raw reads at Q25, called clones with MiXCR and kept productive beta chains. One record per CDR3 amino acid sequence lists the most common genes and DNA. In all, the sample holds some 530,000 distinct CDR3 sequences, and roughly an eighth of those were seen once. Around 5.8% of the sample goes to the ten largest clones. Material: PBMCs from the stem cell graft donor, obtained from the stem cell graft. All receptors come from a human donor who donated a stem cell graft to a child with combined immunodeficiency.

This chain joins TRBV7-3 and TRBJ2-7; a weak D match, TRBD2 (5 bases). Germline CDR1 is SGHTA and CDR2 is FQGTGA. V lost 2 bases to trimming and J lost 0 bases, with 11 bases between them. This CDR3 comprises 15 residues. Here the CDR3 DNA reads TGTGCCAGCAGCTTATTGGGCGGGCCCTCCTACGAGCAGTACTTC. It codes for CASSLLGGPSYEQYF.

This clonotype showed up just a few times. The chain recombines TRBV7-8 with TRBJ1-6; 7 positions agree with TRBD1. V gave up 3 bases and J gave up 9 bases; unmatched junction bases: 5. Germline-derived CDR1 and CDR2 are SGHVS and FQNEAQ. This CDR3 is 14 amino acids long. The chain's CDR3 is CASSLAPGGSPLHF. The DNA for the CDR3 is TGTGCCAGCAGCTTGGCCCCAGGGGGTTCACCCCTCCACTTT. Full variable domain (missing parts from reference TRBV7-8 and TRBJ1-6): GAGVSQSPRYKVAKRGQDVALRCDPISGHVSLFWYQQALGQGPEFLTYFQNEAQLDKSGLPSDRFFAERPEGSVSTLKIQRTQQEDSAVYLCASSLAPGGSPLHFGNGTRLTVT.

This clonotype was counted a few times. This chain connects TRBV13 to TRBJ2-3; D not certain. The CDR3 sequence is 13 residues long. Between the trimmed V and J ends, which lost 5 bases and 1 base, there was a span of 7 bases. CDR1 and CDR2 (germline): PRHDT, FYEKMQ (reference sequence). CDR3 coding DNA: TGTGCCAGCAGCGCTTTCCGCACAGATACGCAGTATTTT. This codes for CASSAFRTDTQYF.

This clonotype was picked up a small number of times. The V and J genes are TRBV12-3 or TRBV12-4 and TRBJ2-1, with D maybe TRBD2 (5 bases). V gave up 2 bases and J gave up 2 bases, with 28 bases separating them. This CDR3 region has 21 residues. In nucleotides, the CDR3 is TGTGCCAGCAGTTTAACCCGGAATTGGGTGACCGGGGATCTTACCTACAATGAGCAGTTCTTC. It codes for CASSLTRNWVTGDLTYNEQFF.

This clonotype has only a few counts. The V and J genes are TRBV9 and TRBJ2-7, with 8 bases identical to TRBD1. Germline CDR1 and CDR2: SGDLS and YYNGEE. This CDR3 contains 16 residues. After removal of 0 bases from V and 3 bases from J, the junction contained 8 bases not matched to a gene. The CDR3 spells CASSVGLGQAFYEQYF. Written as DNA, the CDR3 is TGTGCCAGCAGCGTAGGACTGGGACAGGCCTTCTACGAGCAGTACTTC.

This clonotype appeared a few times. The J gene is TRBJ2-1, the V gene TRBV20-1, with 7 bases aligning to TRBD2. Germline V gene data show CDR1 as DFQATT and CDR2 as SNEGSKA (reference sequence). CDR3 length equals 10 residues. Trimming removed 8 bases from V and 9 bases from J; junction bases left unmatched: 4. The CDR3 DNA is TGCAGTCCCTGGGAGGGTGAGCAGTTCTTC. Protein sequence: CSPWEGEQFF.

This clonotype was seen a handful of times. This sequence joins TRBV29-1 and TRBJ2-7, with a possible D match to TRBD2 (6 bases). The germline CDR1 and CDR2 sequences are SQVTM and ANQGSEA. This CDR3 is built from 12 residues. The ends were cut back, 4 bases at V and 4 bases at J, with 11 bases in the middle. For the CDR3, the DNA is TGCAGCGTTGGGGGGGAGGCGTACGAGCAGTACTTC. This gives the protein CSVGGEAYEQYF.

This rearrangement joins TRBV20-1 to TRBJ2-1; maybe TRBD2 (7 bases). Between the trimmed V and J ends, which lost 8 bases and 5 bases, there was a span of 16 bases. There are 13 residues in the CDR3. Germline CDR1 and CDR2: DFQATT and SNEGSKA (reference sequence). CDR3 in amino acids: CSPHAGAHNEQFF. The CDR3 DNA is TGCAGTCCCCATGCGGGGGCCCACAATGAGCAGTTCTTC.

This clonotype was observed a handful of times. This sequence joins TRBV7-2 and TRBJ2-3, with no clear D. V was trimmed by 1 base and J by 8 bases, leaving 13 bases between them. CDR3 length: 14 amino acids. Germline V lookup: CDR1 SGHTA, CDR2 FQGNSA. CDR3 DNA sequence: TGTGCCAGCAGCTTAGGGACCCCCCCGGGTACGCAGTATTTT. As protein: CASSLGTPPGTQYF.

The rearrangement uses TRBV6-2 or TRBV6-3 and TRBJ2-2; no firm D call. V lost 5 bases to trimming and J lost 7 bases, with 14 bases between them. The CDR3 is 14 amino acids. Looked up from germline, CDR1 is MNHEY and CDR2 is SVGEGT. The CDR3: CASSGVVGNGELFF. The CDR3 nucleotides are TGTGCCAGCAGTGGAGTAGTAGGTAACGGGGAGCTGTTTTTT.

This clonotype was seen more than once but under ten times. The J gene is TRBJ1-1, the V gene TRBV20-1; D is possibly TRBD1 (5 bases). This CDR3 is built from 14 residues. CDR1 and CDR2 from the germline V gene are DFQATT and SNEGSKA (reference sequence). The germline V and J ends were trimmed by 6 bases and 3 bases, with 17 bases remaining between them. The DNA for the CDR3 is TGCAGTGCCTGGGACCGTCTGAGGGACACTGAAGCTTTCTTT. It encodes CSAWDRLRDTEAFF.

The genes are TRBV5-8 and TRBJ1-5; possible D gene TRBD1, 6 bases. The CDR3 is 16 amino acids. Germline V gene lookup returns CDR1 SGHTS and CDR2 YDEGEE. V was pared by 4 bases and J by 0 bases, with 14 bases between. The CDR3 region is CASSDGRGDSNQPQHF. The CDR3 region has the DNA TGTGCCAGCAGCGACGGCAGGGGAGATAGCAATCAGCCCCAGCATTTT.

A few counts support this clonotype. V usage is TRBV11-3 and J usage is TRBJ1-1; D gene unclear. The CDR3 extends over 14 amino acids. Germline V gives CDR1 SGHNT, CDR2 YENEEA. V was cut by 3 bases and J by 1 base, with 9 bases left in between. The CDR3 region has the DNA TGTGCCAGCAGCTTCCGTCAAGCGAACACTGAAGCTTTCTTT. Its translation: CASSFRQANTEAFF.

The table lists this clonotype with many counts. The rearrangement joins TRBV4-3 to TRBJ2-3; 8 nucleotides align to TRBD1. Germline CDR1 LGHNA, CDR2 YSLEER. The V segment lost 2 bases and the J segment 3 bases; nucleotides outside the gene matches: 4. The CDR3 is 15 residues long. CDR3 region: CASSQQGQETDTQYF. CDR3 nucleotides: TGCGCCAGCAGCCAACAGGGACAGGAGACAGATACGCAGTATTTT.

This clonotype was seen at least ten times. The chain has TRBV6-5 and TRBJ2-5; D is perhaps TRBD2 (6 bases). The V gene lost 6 bases and the J gene lost 2 bases, with 16 bases spanning the gap. The CDR3 covers 15 residues. CDR1 is MNHEY, CDR2 SVGAGI, per germline. The CDR3 here is CASSPIGGSQETQYF. DNA for the CDR3: TGTGCCAGCAGCCCTATTGGGGGGAGTCAAGAGACCCAGTACTTC.

As concerns this clonotype: Possible read error: a much larger clone is one base away. The chain combines TRBV6-2 or TRBV6-3 with TRBJ2-7, with D unresolved. V was clipped by 1 base and J by 3 bases, with 4 bases between them. This CDR3 is built from 12 residues. CDR1 and CDR2 (germline): MNHEY, SVGEGT. The CDR3 DNA reads TGTGCCAGCAGTTACTTCGGCTACGAGCAGTACTTC. Translating gives CASSYFGYEQYF.

This clonotype has a count of ten or more. The rearrangement uses TRBV25-1 and TRBJ2-2; TRBD1 is a possible D gene (6 bases). The CDR3 spans 17 residues. CDR1 and CDR2 from the germline V gene are MGHDK and SYGVNS. V lost 3 bases, J lost 0 bases, and 14 bases lay in between. The CDR3 sequence is CASSDRGPFANTGELFF. CDR3 bases: TGTGCCAGCAGTGACAGGGGACCGTTCGCGAACACCGGGGAGCTGTTTTTT.

Of note for this clonotype: One end of the junction fails to match germline, which may point to a read error. The J gene is TRBJ2-3, the V gene TRBV12-3 or TRBV12-4; D is unclear. The CDR3 runs to 14 residues. The CDR3 loop is CASTPGVGTDAQYF. The CDR3 region has the DNA TGTGCCAGCACCCCCGGAGTAGGCACAGATGCGCAGTATTTT.

In its sample, this clonotype was seen many times. This chain joins TRBV20-1 and TRBJ2-2, with D unresolved. CDR3 length: 12 amino acids. V was shortened by 3 bases and J by 4 bases, with 6 bases between the two germline ends. Germline assignment: CDR1 DFQATT and CDR2 SNEGSKA (reference sequence). CDR3 in DNA: TGCAGTGCTAGCGTGACCACCGGGGAGCTGTTTTTT. Its protein is CSASVTTGELFF.

A few counts support this clonotype. The chain couples TRBV28 to TRBJ2-1, with D perhaps TRBD1 (5 bases). The CDR3 sequence is 15 residues long. CDR1 MDHEN and CDR2 SYDVKM come from the germline V gene. CDR3 sequence: CAESERGRGYNEQFF. As DNA, the CDR3 is TGTGCGGAGTCGGAAAGGGGCCGAGGCTACAATGAGCAGTTCTTC.

The chain links TRBV10-3 to TRBJ2-3; TRBD2 agrees at 7 bases. Per germline, CDR1 ENHRY and CDR2 SYGVKD. CDR3 size: 13 residues. Trimming removed 7 bases from V and 5 bases from J; junction bases left unmatched: 6. CDR3 loop: CAITGGSQDTQYF. CDR3 nucleotides: TGTGCCATCACGGGCGGGAGCCAAGATACGCAGTATTTT.

The chain joins TRBV18 to TRBJ2-1; no reliable D call. V lost 3 bases, J lost 8 bases, and 11 bases lay in between. CDR3 length equals 13 residues. The germline CDR1 and CDR2 sequences are KGHSH and LQKENI. CDR3 region: CASSPLVTDEQFF. The CDR3 nucleotides read TGTGCCAGCTCACCCTTGGTTACCGATGAGCAGTTCTTC.

The chain carries TRBV7-3 and TRBJ2-3; 8 bases agree with TRBD2. V dropped 1 base and J dropped 5; count of bases not matched to a gene: 5. The CDR3 contains 15 residues. In germline, CDR1 is SGHTA, CDR2 FQGTGA. CDR3 in amino acids: CASSLKAGVKDTQYF. As DNA, the CDR3 is TGTGCCAGCAGCTTAAAAGCGGGAGTGAAAGATACGCAGTATTTT.

Only a few counts were recorded for this clonotype. V usage is TRBV7-9 and J usage is TRBJ2-7; 8 bases agree with TRBD1. The germline CDR1 and CDR2 sequences are SEHNR and FQNEAQ (reference sequence). CDR3 length: 14 residues. V lost 3 bases, J lost 2 bases, and 3 bases stayed unmatched. The CDR3 reads CASSLTGVPYEQYF. CDR3 bases: TGTGCCAGCAGCTTGACAGGGGTTCCCTACGAGCAGTACTTC.

This clonotype was detected ten times or more. The chain joins TRBV7-8 to TRBJ2-1, with D perhaps TRBD2 (6 bases). Germline V lookup: CDR1 SGHVS, CDR2 FQNEAQ. The CDR3 extends over 15 amino acids. V was cut by 2 bases and J by 5 bases, with 13 bases left in between. This chain's CDR3 is CASSLTGLPDNEQFF. DNA of the CDR3: TGTGCCAGCAGCTTAACTGGACTACCCGACAATGAGCAGTTCTTC. Variable domain in full (rest from reference TRBV7-8 and TRBJ2-1): GAGVSQSPRYKVAKRGQDVALRCDPISGHVSLFWYQQALGQGPEFLTYFQNEAQLDKSGLPSDRFFAERPEGSVSTLKIQRTQQEDSAVYLCASSLTGLPDNEQFFGPGTRLTVL.

This clonotype turned up a few times. This chain uses TRBV27 with TRBJ1-1; no clear D. This CDR3 is built from 11 residues. CDR1 and CDR2 (germline): MNHEY, SMNVEV (reference sequence). V was shortened by 6 bases and J by 3 bases, with 5 bases between the two germline ends. The CDR3 region has the DNA TGTGCCAGCAGCGGGTACACTGAAGCTTTCTTT. Amino acids: CASSGYTEAFF.

There are a few counts of this clonotype. This chain links TRBV7-2 with TRBJ1-3; D possibly corresponds to TRBD1 (5 bases). V lost 1 base and J lost 2, with 9 bases in between. The germline gives CDR1 SGHTA, CDR2 FQGNSA. This CDR3 spans 15 amino acids. The CDR3 spells CASSLVARAGNTIYF. DNA of the CDR3: TGTGCCAGCAGCTTAGTCGCCAGGGCTGGAAACACCATATATTTT.

The J gene is TRBJ1-5, the V gene TRBV12-3 or TRBV12-4; D remains ambiguous. Trimming shortened V by 8 bases and J by 7 bases, and 12 bases separated the two germline ends. The CDR3 spans 12 residues. DNA of the CDR3: TGTGCCAGCTCGCCGGCGGGGCAGCCCCAGCATTTT. This codes for CASSPAGQPQHF.

This clonotype was detected ten times or more. The chain employs TRBV11-2 and TRBJ2-7, with 7 bases that match TRBD1. CDR3 length: 13 amino acids. With 1 base clipped from V and 3 bases from J, the junction kept 0 bases outside the gene matches. CDR1 and CDR2 from the germline V gene are SGHAT and FQNNGV. The CDR3 protein is CASSLGTGYEQYF. The CDR3 nucleotides are TGTGCCAGCAGCTTAGGGACAGGCTACGAGCAGTACTTC.

This clonotype has just a few counts. Here the CDR3 reads CASSALLAGGETQYF. CDR3 DNA sequence: TGTGCCAGCAGCGCTCTACTAGCGGGAGGAGAGACCCAGTACTTC. The rearrangement links TRBV5-6 to TRBJ2-5, with 12 bases identical to TRBD2. In germline, CDR1 is SGHDT, CDR2 YYEEEE. Trimming cost V 4 bases and J 4 bases; bases outside gene matches: 5. The CDR3 covers 15 residues.